The 8 T cell receptor beta chains given below trace back to one sample, sequenced in a study of technical replicates of blood from a handful of donors (dated 2017 in TCRdb). Libraries were built with the immunoSEQ multiplex PCR assay. In its TCRdb copy, this immuneACCESS table keeps in-frame sequences only and misses some clones. Where compared with another copy, unresolved V genes explain less than half of these, and the others have no known cause. The sample table records roughly 57,000 clones; around 96% of these occur just once. The top ten clonotypes cover about 3% of the sample. The specimen was PBMCs. Receptors originate from a human donor in good health. Some clones in this sample may be carry-over from other donors' samples.

The chain links TRBV29-1 to TRBJ1-2, with 7 bases fitting TRBD1. The germline gives CDR1 SQVTM, CDR2 ANQGSEA. The CDR3 covers 12 residues. Germline trimming cut 6 bases from V and 9 bases from J; bases unmatched to any gene: 10. The CDR3 DNA is TGCAGCGTCAAGACAGGGATTGTGAGCTACACCTTC. It translates to CSVKTGIVSYTF.

The gene calls are TRBV21-1 and TRBJ2-2; the table gives TRBD2 as D, unverified against the DNA. TRBV21-1 is a recognized pseudogene. This CDR3 contains 16 residues. This CDR3 reads CASSSMQGLNTGELFF. CDR3 bases: TGTGCCAGCAGCTCCATGCAAGGACTGAACACCGGGGAGCTGTTTTTT.

The V gene is TRBV30, the J gene TRBJ2-7; 9 bases map to TRBD2. This CDR3 comprises 15 residues. After removal of 0 bases from V and 0 bases from J, the junction contained 3 bases not matched to a gene. Germline-derived CDR1 and CDR2 are GTSNPN and SVGIG (reference sequence). Here the CDR3 reads CAWSVSLAGSYEQYF. The CDR3 DNA reads TGTGCCTGGAGTGTTTCACTAGCGGGCTCCTACGAGCAGTACTTC.

The V and J genes are TRBV4-1 and TRBJ1-1; D remains unclear. Looked up from germline, CDR1 is MGHRA and CDR2 is YSYEKL. V lost 4 bases to trimming and J lost 11 bases, with 29 bases between them. The CDR3 length is 17 residues. This CDR3 reads CASSPSGPGRPNDNAFF. The CDR3, as DNA: TGCGCCAGCAGCCCCAGCGGACCGGGCCGACCTAACGATAATGCTTTCTTT.

The J gene is TRBJ1-6, the V gene TRBV4-2; D might be TRBD1 (6 bases). The CDR3 runs to 19 residues. The germline V and J ends were trimmed by 2 bases and 0 bases, with 17 bases remaining between them. CDR1 and CDR2 (germline): LGHNA, YNFKEQ. CDR3 DNA: TGTGCCAGCAGCCAACCCGACGGCAGGGGAAGCTCCTATAATTCACCCCTCCACTTT. The encoded protein is CASSQPDGRGSSYNSPLHF.

V gene TRBV7-8 combines with J gene TRBJ2-5; a possible D gene is TRBD2 (7 bases). The CDR3 consists of 15 residues. Trimming cost V 5 bases and J 5 bases, with 18 bases left between them. Germline lookup yields CDR1 SGHVS and CDR2 FQNEAQ. CDR3 nucleotide sequence: TGTGCCAGCAGCCCAGGGGCGGGGGCATGGGAGACCCAGTACTTC. Its protein is CASSPGAGAWETQYF.

The V call is TRBV2, the J call TRBJ2-1, with 9 positions matching TRBD1. CDR3 size: 15 residues. Germline CDR1 SNHLY, CDR2 FYNNEI. J was trimmed by 5 bases and V by 6 bases; bases with no gene match: 8. CDR3 region: CASSETGGRNNEQFF. In DNA, the CDR3 is TGTGCCAGCAGCGAGACAGGGGGGAGGAACAATGAGCAGTTCTTC.

The chain employs TRBV5-1 and TRBJ2-3; D perhaps matches TRBD2 (6 bases). Germline V gene data show CDR1 as SGHRS and CDR2 as YFSETQ. V lost 4 bases, J lost 2 bases, and 14 bases lay in between. CDR3 size: 15 residues. CDR3 amino acids: CASSPRRGDTDTQYF. The CDR3 region has the DNA TGCGCCAGCAGCCCTCGGCGGGGCGACACAGATACGCAGTATTTT. Drawing the rest from reference TRBV5-1 and TRBJ2-3, the complete variable domain is KAGVTQTPRYLIKTRGQQVTLSCSPISGHRSVSWYQQTPGQGLQFLFEYFSETQRNKGNFPGRFSGRQFSNSRSEMNVSTLELGDSALYLCASSPRRGDTDTQYFGPGTRLTVL.